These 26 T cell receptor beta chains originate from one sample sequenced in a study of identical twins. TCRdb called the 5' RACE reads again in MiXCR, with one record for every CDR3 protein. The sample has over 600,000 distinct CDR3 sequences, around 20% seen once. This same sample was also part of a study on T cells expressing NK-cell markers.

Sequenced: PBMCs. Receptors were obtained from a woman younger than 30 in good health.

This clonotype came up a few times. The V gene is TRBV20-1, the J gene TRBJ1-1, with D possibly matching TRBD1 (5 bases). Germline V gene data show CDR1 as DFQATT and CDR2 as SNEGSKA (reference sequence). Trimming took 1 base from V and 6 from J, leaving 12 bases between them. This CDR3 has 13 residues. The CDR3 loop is CSARGGGRAEAFF. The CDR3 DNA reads TGCAGTGCTAGAGGGGGCGGCAGGGCTGAAGCTTTCTTT.

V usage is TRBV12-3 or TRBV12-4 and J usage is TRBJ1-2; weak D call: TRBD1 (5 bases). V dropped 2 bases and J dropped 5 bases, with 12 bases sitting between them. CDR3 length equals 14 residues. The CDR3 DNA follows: TGTGCCAGCAGTTTAATCCGCGGGGGGTATGGCTACACCTTC. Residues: CASSLIRGGYGYTF.

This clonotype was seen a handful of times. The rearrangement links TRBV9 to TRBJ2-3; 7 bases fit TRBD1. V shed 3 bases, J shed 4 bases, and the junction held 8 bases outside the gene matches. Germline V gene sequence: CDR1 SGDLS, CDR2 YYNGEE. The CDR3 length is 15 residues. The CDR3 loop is CASSARTGSADTQYF. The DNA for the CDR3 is TGTGCCAGCAGCGCCAGGACAGGCAGCGCAGATACGCAGTATTTT.

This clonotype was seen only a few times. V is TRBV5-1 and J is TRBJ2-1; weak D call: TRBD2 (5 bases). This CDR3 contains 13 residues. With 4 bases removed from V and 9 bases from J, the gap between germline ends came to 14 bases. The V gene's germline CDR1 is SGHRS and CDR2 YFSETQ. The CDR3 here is CASSQDLKSEQFF. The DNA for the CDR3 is TGCGCCAGCAGCCAGGACTTAAAAAGTGAGCAGTTCTTC.

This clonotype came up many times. DNA for the CDR3: TGTGCCAGCAGCCCGGGTGGGGGGGTGGACACTGAAGCTTTCTTT. Translated, it gives CASSPGGGVDTEAFF. The rearrangement uses TRBV9 and TRBJ1-1, with a weak D call TRBD1 (5 bases). Germline V gene sequence: CDR1 SGDLS, CDR2 YYNGEE. Trimming removed 4 bases at V and 3 bases at J, with 16 bases between. CDR3 length: 15 amino acids.

CDR3 bases: TGCAGTGCTAGAGACCGTAGGACCAATGAGCAGTTCTTC. Amino acids: CSARDRRTNEQFF. The chain uses TRBV20-1 and TRBJ2-1; D is ambiguous. The CDR3 sequence is 13 residues long. Trimming cost V 0 bases and J 6 bases, with 9 bases left between them. In germline, CDR1 is DFQATT, CDR2 SNEGSKA (reference sequence).

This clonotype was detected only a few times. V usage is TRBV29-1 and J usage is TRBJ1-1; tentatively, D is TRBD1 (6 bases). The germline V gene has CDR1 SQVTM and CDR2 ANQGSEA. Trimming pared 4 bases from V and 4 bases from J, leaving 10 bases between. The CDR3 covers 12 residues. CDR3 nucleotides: TGCAGCGTTGGAATAGGGGGCACTGAAGCTTTCTTT. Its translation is CSVGIGGTEAFF.

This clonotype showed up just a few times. CDR3 amino acids: CSAGGNQYF. The DNA of the CDR3 is TGCAGTGCTGGGGGTAACCAGTATTTT. The V gene is TRBV20-1, the J gene TRBJ2-3, with D perhaps assigned TRBD1 or TRBD2 (5 bases each). The CDR3 extends over 9 amino acids. The V gene lost 5 bases and the J gene lost 12 bases, with 9 bases spanning the gap. Germline lookup yields CDR1 DFQATT and CDR2 SNEGSKA (reference sequence).

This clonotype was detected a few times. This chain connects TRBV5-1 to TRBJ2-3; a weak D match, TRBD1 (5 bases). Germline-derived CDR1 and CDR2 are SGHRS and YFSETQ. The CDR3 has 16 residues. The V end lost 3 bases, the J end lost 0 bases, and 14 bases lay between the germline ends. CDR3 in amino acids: CASSSGRATSTDTQYF. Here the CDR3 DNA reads TGCGCCAGCAGCTCTGGCAGGGCTACTAGCACAGATACGCAGTATTTT.

The CDR3 is CSVQTSGPSYEQYF. Written as DNA, the CDR3 is TGCAGCGTTCAGACTAGCGGACCCTCCTACGAGCAGTACTTC. The chain recombines TRBV29-1 with TRBJ2-7; 9 bases map to TRBD2. CDR1 and CDR2 from the germline V gene are SQVTM and ANQGSEA. This CDR3 has 14 residues. V lost 5 bases to trimming and J lost 0 bases; unmatched junction nucleotides: 5.

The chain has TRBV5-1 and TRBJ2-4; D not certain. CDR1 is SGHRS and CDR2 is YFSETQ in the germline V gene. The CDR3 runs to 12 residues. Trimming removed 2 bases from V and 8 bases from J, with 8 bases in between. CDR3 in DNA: TGCGCCAGCAGCTTTAATAGTCACATTCAGTACTTC. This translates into CASSFNSHIQYF.

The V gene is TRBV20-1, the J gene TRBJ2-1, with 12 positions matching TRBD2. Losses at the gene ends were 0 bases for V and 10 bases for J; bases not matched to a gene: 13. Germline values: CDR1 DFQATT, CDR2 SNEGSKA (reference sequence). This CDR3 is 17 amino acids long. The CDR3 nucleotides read TGCAGTGCTAGAGATCTTCGAAGACTAGCGGGAGCGGGGGAGCAGTTCTTC. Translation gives CSARDLRRLAGAGEQFF.

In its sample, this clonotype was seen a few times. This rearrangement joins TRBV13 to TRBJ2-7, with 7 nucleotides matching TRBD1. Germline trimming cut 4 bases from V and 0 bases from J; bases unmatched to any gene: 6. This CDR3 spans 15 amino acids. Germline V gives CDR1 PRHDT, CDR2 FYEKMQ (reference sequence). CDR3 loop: CASSSGRDSSYEQYF. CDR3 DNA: TGTGCCAGCAGCTCCGGTCGGGACAGCTCCTACGAGCAGTACTTC.

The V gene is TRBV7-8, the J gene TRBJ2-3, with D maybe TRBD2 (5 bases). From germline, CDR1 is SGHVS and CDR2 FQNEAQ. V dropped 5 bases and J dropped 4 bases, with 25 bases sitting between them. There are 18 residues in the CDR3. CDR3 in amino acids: CASSAAWTHPSGADTQYF. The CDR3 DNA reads TGTGCCAGCAGCGCAGCCTGGACTCACCCCTCTGGGGCAGATACGCAGTATTTT.

The CDR3 reads CASSMAVSSYEQYF. CDR3 nucleotides: TGTGCCAGTAGTATGGCGGTGAGCTCCTACGAGCAGTACTTC. The chain joins TRBV19 to TRBJ2-7; the D is unclear. V lost 3 bases, J lost 0 bases, and 9 bases lay in between. CDR1 and CDR2 (germline): LNHDA, SQIVND (reference sequence). The CDR3 totals 14 residues.

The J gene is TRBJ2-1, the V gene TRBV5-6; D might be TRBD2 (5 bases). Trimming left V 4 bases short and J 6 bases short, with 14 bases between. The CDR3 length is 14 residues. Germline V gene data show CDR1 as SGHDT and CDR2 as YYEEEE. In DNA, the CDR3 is TGTGCCAGCAGCCCCGGGATCACCTGCAATGAGCAGTTCTTC. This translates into CASSPGITCNEQFF.

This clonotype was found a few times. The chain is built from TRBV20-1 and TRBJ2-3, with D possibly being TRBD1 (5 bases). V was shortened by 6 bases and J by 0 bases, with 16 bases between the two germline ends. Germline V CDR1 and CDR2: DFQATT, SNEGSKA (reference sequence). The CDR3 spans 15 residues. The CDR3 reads CSAPGQGASTDTQYF. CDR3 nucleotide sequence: TGCAGTGCACCGGGCCAAGGGGCAAGCACAGATACGCAGTATTTT.

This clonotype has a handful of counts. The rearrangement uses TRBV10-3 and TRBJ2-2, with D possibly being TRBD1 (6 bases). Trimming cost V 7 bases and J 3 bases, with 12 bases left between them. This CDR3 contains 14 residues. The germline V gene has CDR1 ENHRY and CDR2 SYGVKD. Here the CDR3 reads CAIMKQGDTGELFF. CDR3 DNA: TGTGCCATCATGAAACAGGGCGACACCGGGGAGCTGTTTTTT.

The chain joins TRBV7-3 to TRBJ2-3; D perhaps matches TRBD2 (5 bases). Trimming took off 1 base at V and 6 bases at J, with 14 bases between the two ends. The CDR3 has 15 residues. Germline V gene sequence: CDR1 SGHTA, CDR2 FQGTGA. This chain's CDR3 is CASSLRGLNTDTQYF. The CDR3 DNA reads TGTGCCAGCAGCTTAAGAGGACTCAACACGGATACGCAGTATTTT.

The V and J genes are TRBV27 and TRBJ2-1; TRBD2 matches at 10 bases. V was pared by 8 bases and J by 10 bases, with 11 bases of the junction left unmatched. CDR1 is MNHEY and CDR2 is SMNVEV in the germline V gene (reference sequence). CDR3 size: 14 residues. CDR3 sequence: CASWGLAGDSEQFF. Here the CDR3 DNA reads TGTGCCAGCTGGGGGCTAGCGGGAGATAGCGAGCAGTTCTTC.

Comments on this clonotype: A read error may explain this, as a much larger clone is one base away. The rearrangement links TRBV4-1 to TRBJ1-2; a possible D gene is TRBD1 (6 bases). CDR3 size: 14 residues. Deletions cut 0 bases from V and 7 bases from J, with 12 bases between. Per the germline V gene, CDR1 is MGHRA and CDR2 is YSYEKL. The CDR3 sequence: CASSQDPRGSGYTF. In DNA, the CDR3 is TGCGCCAGCAGCCAAGACCCCAGGGGAAGTGGCTACACCTTC.

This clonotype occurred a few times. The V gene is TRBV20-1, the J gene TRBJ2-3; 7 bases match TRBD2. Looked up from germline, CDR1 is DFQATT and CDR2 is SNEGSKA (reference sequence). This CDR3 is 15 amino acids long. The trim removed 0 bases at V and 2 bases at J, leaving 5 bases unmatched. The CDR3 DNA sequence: TGCAGTGCTAGAGATGGGCTAGCGGTCACAGATACGCAGTATTTT. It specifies CSARDGLAVTDTQYF.

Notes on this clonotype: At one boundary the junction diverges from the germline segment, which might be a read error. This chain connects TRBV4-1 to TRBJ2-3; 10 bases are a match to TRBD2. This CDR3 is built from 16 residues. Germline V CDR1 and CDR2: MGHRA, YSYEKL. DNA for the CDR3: TGCGCGAGCAGCTCCGATCCGGGACTAGCGTCAGATACGCAGTATTTT. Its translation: CASSSDPGLASDTQYF.

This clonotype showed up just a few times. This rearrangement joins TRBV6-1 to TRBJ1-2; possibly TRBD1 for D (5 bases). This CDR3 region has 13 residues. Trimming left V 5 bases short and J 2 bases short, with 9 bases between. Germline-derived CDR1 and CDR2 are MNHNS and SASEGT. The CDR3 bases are TGTGCCAGCAGTCGGGACGGGAACTATGGCTACACCTTC. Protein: CASSRDGNYGYTF.

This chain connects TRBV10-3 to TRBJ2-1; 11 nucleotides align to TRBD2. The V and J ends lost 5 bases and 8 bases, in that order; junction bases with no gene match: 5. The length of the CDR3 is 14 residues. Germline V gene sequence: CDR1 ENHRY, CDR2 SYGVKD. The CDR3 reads CAISLAGGGDEQFF. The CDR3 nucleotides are TGTGCCATCAGTCTAGCGGGAGGCGGGGATGAGCAGTTCTTC.

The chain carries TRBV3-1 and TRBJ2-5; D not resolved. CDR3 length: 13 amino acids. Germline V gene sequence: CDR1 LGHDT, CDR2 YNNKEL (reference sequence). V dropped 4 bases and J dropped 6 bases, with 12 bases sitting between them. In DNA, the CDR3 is TGTGCCAGCAGCCCCCTACATAGGCAGACCCAGTACTTC. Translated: CASSPLHRQTQYF.